This TCR beta chain was sequenced for a study of response to subunit inactivated influenza vaccine. Overall study findings and caveats: The authors proposed limited new T cell recruitment per seasonal influenza vaccination.

V was pared by 1 base and J by 2 bases, with 8 bases of the junction left unmatched. This CDR3 region has 18 residues. Germline V gives CDR1 SGHAT, CDR2 FQDESV (reference sequence). This clonotype was found a few times. The antigen remains unidentified. TCRdb redid the calling of the RT-PCR reads with MiXCR, one entry per CDR3 protein. This sample yields approximately 530,000 distinct CDR3 sequences, of which 7.6% are seen a single time; over 10% belongs to the top ten. The material was PBMCs from blood, obtained 23 to 25 months after vaccination. The TCR sequence derives from a man aged 50 to 69 who received an inactivated influenza vaccine. The V gene is TRBV11-1, the J gene TRBJ2-5; 12 bases align to TRBD2. CDR3 sequence reads: CASSLDFGLAGGQETQYF. In nucleotides, the CDR3 is TGTGCCAGCAGCTTAGACTTCGGGCTAGCGGGAGGGCAAGAGACCCAGTACTTC.